This T cell receptor (beta chain) originates from a study of CD8 T cells in ankylosing spondylitis. Whole-study results and caveats: A motif in TCR beta, a set of under ten highly homologous variants, appeared characteristic of ankylosing spondylitis blood. Matched ankylosing spondylitis synovial fluid reportedly contained a significantly enriched population of disease-linked clones.

This clonotype was counted at least ten times. Its antigen is undetermined. Preparation of TCR beta libraries was done by quantitative 5'-RACE with molecular barcodes. MiXCR, applied by TCRdb to the 5' RACE reads, yields one record per CDR3 protein. The table lists more than 400,000 distinct CDR3 sequences, roughly 5% of them singletons. What was sequenced was blood, either unsorted or a sorted T cell fraction (not recorded which). The source of this sequence is a male donor with ankylosing spondylitis.

The CDR3 region has the DNA TGTGCCAGCAGCTTTGACCAGGGAGGCGGCGAAAAACTGTTTTTT. Translated: CASSFDQGGGEKLFF. The V call is TRBV7-2, the J call TRBJ1-4, with D possibly matching TRBD1 (5 bases). Germline loops: CDR1 SGHTA, CDR2 FQGNSA. The CDR3 extends over 15 amino acids. Trimming pared 3 bases from V and 8 bases from J, leaving 16 bases between.